This T cell receptor (beta chain) originates from a study of blood T cell repertoires in COVID-19. Libraries were prepared by immunoSEQ multiplex PCR; TCRdb keeps only in-frame clonotypes and omits some of them. The sample includes roughly 200,000 clones, about 86% of them seen just once. This CDR3 has 14 residues. Looked up from germline, CDR1 is SGHAT and CDR2 is FQNNGV. J was trimmed by 4 bases and V by 8 bases; bases with no gene match: 4. Sequenced sample: PBMCs or T cells enriched from blood (not recorded which). This chain connects TRBV11-2 to TRBJ2-1, with TRBD2 identical over 11 bases. The TCR was taken from a woman in her thirties or forties in a cohort exposed to, infected with or recovered from COVID-19 (not recorded which). This chain's CDR3 is CASRLAGTYNEQFF. DNA for the CDR3: TGTGCCAGCCGACTAGCGGGGACTTACAATGAGCAGTTCTTC.